This entry is about one T cell receptor beta chain. These data originate in a study of T-cell memory formation after mild COVID-19. Via MiXCR, TCRdb re-called the 5' RACE reads, giving one row per CDR3 protein. The sample includes approximately 490,000 distinct CDR3 sequences, roughly 20% of them seen just once. Trimming removed 7 bases at V and 4 bases at J, with 11 bases between. Germline V gene lookup returns CDR1 LNHDA and CDR2 SQIVND (reference sequence). The CDR3 length is 13 residues. Sequencing was carried out using PBMCs or a T cell subset sorted from them (not recorded which). This sequence joins TRBV19 and TRBJ2-1; D perhaps matches TRBD1 (5 bases). The TCR originated in an adult woman who had mild COVID-19 (a few samples of this study predate the infection). Cell type and time point are not known. The CDR3 nucleotides are TGTGCCAGTAAAGGACACCTTTACAATGAGCAGTTCTTC. Protein product: CASKGHLYNEQFF.